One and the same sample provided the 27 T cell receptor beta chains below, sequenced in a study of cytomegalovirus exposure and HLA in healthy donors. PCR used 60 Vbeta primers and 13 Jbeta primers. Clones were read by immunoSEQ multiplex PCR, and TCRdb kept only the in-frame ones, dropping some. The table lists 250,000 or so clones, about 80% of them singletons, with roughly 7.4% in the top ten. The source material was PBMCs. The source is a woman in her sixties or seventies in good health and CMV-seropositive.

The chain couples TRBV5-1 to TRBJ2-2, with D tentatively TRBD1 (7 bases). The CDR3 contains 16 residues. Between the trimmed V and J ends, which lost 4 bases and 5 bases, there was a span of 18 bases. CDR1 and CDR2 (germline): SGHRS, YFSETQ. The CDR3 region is CASSPQEGARTGELFF. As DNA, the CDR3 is TGCGCCAGCAGCCCCCAGGAGGGGGCGAGAACCGGGGAGCTGTTTTTT.

As DNA, the CDR3 is TGTGCCAGCAGCTTTCGGGGGGAAAATGAGCAGTTCTTC. This encodes CASSFRGENEQFF. The gene calls are TRBV11-3 and TRBJ2-1; 7 nucleotides align to TRBD2. This CDR3 has 13 residues. The V gene's germline CDR1 is SGHNT and CDR2 YENEEA. Trimming removed 3 bases from V and 7 bases from J; junction bases left unmatched: 3. The full variable domain, in which reference TRBV11-3 and TRBJ2-1 provide the parts outside the CDR3, is EAGVVQSPRYKIIEKKQPVAFWCNPISGHNTLYWYLQNLGQGPELLIRYENEEAVDDSQLPKDRFSAERLKGVDSTLKIQPAELGDSAVYLCASSFRGENEQFFGPGTRLTVL.

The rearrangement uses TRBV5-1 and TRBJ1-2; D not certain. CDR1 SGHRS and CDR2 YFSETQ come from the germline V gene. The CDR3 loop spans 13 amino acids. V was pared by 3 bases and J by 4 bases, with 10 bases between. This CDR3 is CASSWTEFYGYTF. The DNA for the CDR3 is TGCGCCAGCAGCTGGACTGAATTCTATGGCTACACCTTC. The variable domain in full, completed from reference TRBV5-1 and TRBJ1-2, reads KAGVTQTPRYLIKTRGQQVTLSCSPISGHRSVSWYQQTPGQGLQFLFEYFSETQRNKGNFPGRFSGRQFSNSRSEMNVSTLELGDSALYLCASSWTEFYGYTFGSGTRLTVV.

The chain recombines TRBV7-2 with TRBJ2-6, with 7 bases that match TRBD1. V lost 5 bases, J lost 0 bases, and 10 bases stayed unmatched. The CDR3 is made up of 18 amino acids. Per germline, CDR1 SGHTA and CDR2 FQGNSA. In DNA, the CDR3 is TGTGCCAGCAGCACAAGGGGACAGCTTCGCTCTGGGGCCAACGTCCTGACTTTC. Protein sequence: CASSTRGQLRSGANVLTF.

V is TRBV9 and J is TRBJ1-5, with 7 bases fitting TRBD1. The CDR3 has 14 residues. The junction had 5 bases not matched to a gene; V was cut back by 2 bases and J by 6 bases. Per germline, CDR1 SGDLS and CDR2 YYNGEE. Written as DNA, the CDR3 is TGTGCCAGCAGCGTGACAGGGTTAGGTCAGCCCCAGCATTTT. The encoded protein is CASSVTGLGQPQHF.

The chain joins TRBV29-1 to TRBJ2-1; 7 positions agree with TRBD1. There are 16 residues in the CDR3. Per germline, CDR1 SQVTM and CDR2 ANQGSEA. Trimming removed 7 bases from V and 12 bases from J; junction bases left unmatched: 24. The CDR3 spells CSAQGWDSRPPRRQFF. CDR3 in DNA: TGCAGCGCCCAGGGTTGGGACAGCCGCCCCCCAAGGAGGCAGTTCTTC.

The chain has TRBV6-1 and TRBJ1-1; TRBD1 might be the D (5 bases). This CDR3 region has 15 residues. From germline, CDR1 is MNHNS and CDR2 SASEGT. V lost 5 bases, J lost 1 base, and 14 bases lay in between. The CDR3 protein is CASSKIGGWNTEAFF. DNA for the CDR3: TGTGCCAGCAGTAAAATCGGGGGATGGAACACTGAAGCTTTCTTT.

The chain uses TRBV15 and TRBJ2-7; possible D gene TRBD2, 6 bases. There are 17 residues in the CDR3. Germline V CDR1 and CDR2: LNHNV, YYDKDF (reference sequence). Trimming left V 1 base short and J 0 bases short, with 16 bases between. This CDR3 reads CATSRGLRRESSYEQYF. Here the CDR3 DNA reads TGTGCCACCAGCAGAGGGCTCAGGCGGGAAAGCTCCTACGAGCAGTACTTC.

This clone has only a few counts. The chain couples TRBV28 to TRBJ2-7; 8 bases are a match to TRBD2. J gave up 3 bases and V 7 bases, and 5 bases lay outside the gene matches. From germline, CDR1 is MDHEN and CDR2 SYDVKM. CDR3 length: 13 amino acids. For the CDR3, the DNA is TGTGCCAGCAATAGCGGGAAGGGCTACGAGCAGTACTTC. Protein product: CASNSGKGYEQYF.

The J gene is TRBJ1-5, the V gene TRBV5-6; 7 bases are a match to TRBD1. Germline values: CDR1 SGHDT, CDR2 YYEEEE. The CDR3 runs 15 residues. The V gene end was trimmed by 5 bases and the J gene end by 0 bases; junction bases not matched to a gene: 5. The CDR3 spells CASSFGTASNQPQHF. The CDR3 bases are TGTGCCAGCAGTTTTGGGACAGCTAGCAATCAGCCCCAGCATTTT.

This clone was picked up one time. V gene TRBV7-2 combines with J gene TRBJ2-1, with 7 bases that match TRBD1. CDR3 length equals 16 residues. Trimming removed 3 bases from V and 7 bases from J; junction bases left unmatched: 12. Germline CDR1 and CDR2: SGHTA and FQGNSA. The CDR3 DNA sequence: TGTGCCAGCAGCTTTCCCGGACAGGCCCGAGGAAATGAGCAGTTCTTC. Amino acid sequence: CASSFPGQARGNEQFF.

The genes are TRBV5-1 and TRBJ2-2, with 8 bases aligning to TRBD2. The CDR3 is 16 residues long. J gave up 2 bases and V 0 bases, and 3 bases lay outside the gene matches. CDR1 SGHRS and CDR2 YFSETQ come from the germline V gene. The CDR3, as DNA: TGCGCCAGCAGCTTGGTAGCGGGAATAAACACCGGGGAGCTGTTTTTT. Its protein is CASSLVAGINTGELFF. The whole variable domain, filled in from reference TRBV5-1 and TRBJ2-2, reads KAGVTQTPRYLIKTRGQQVTLSCSPISGHRSVSWYQQTPGQGLQFLFEYFSETQRNKGNFPGRFSGRQFSNSRSEMNVSTLELGDSALYLCASSLVAGINTGELFFGEGSRLTVL.

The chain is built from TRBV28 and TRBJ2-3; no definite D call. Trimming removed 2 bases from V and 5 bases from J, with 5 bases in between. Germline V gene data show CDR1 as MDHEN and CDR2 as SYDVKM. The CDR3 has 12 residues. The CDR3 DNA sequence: TGTGCCAGCAGTTTAATCGTAGATACGCAGTATTTT. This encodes CASSLIVDTQYF.

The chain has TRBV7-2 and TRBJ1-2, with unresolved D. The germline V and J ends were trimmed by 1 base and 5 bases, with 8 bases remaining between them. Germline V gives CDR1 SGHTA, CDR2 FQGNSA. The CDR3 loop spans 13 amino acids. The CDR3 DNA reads TGTGCCAGCAGCTTAGGCACGAGTTATGGCTACACCTTC. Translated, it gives CASSLGTSYGYTF.

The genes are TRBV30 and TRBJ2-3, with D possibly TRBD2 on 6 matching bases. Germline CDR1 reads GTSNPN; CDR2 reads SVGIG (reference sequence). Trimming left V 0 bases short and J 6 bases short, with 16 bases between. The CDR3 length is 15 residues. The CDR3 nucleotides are TGTGCCTGGAGTGTACTAGCCGGAGCGATGGATACGCAGTATTTT. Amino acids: CAWSVLAGAMDTQYF. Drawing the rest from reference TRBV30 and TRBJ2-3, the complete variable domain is SQTIHQWPATLVQPVGSPLSLECTVEGTSNPNLYWYRQAAGRGLQLLFYSVGIGQISSEVPQNLSASRPQDRQFILSSKKLLLSDSGFYLCAWSVLAGAMDTQYFGPGTRLTVL.

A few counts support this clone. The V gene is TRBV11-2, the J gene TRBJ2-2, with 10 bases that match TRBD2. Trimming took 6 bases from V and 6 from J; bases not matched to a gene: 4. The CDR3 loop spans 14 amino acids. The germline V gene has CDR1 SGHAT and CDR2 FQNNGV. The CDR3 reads CASRAGGAPGELFF. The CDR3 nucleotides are TGTGCCAGCAGAGCGGGAGGGGCCCCCGGGGAGCTGTTTTTT.

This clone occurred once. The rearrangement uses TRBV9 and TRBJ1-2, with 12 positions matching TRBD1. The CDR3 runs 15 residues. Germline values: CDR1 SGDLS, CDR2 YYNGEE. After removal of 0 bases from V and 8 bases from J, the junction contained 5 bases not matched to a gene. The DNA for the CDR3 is TGTGCCAGCAGCGTAGGAGGGACAGGGGGCGGGGGCTACACCTTC. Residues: CASSVGGTGGGGYTF.

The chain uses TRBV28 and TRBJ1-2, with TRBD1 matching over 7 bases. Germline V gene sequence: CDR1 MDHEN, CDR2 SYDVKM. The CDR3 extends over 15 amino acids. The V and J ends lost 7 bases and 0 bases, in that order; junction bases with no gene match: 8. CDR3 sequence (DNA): TGTGCCAGCAATATTCAGGGGGGTACTAACTATGGCTACACCTTC. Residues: CASNIQGGTNYGYTF.

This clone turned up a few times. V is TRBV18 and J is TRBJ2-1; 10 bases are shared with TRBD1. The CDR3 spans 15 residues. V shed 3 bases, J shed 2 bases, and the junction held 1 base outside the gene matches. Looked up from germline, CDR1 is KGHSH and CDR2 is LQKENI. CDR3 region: CASSPGTGAYNEQFF. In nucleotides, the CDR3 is TGTGCCAGCTCACCCGGGACAGGGGCCTACAATGAGCAGTTCTTC.

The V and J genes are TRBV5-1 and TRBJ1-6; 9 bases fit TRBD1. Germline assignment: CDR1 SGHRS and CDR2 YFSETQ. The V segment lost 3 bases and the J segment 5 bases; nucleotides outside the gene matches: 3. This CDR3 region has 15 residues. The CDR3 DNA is TGCGCCAGCAGCTGGGGACAGGGAAATAATTCACCCCTCCACTTT. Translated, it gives CASSWGQGNNSPLHF.

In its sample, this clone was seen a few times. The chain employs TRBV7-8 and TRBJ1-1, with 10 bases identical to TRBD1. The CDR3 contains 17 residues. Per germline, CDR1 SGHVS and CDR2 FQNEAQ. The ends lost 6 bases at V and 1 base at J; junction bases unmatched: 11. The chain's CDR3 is CASSLDRGNQKNTEAFF. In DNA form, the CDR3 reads TGTGCCAGCAGTTTGGACAGGGGGAACCAAAAGAACACTGAAGCTTTCTTT.

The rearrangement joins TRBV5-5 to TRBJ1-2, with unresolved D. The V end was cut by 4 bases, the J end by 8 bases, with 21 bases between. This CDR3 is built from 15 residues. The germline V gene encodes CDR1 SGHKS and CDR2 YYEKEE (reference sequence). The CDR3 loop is CASSTLAGSADGYTF. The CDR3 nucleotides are TGTGCCAGCAGCACCCTTGCGGGGTCCGCAGACGGCTACACCTTC.

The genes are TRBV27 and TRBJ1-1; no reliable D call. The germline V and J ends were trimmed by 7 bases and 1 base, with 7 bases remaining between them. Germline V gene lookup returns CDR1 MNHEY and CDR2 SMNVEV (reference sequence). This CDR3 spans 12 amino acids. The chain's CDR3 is CASMRGNTEAFF. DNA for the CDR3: TGTGCCAGCATGCGGGGGAACACTGAAGCTTTCTTT.

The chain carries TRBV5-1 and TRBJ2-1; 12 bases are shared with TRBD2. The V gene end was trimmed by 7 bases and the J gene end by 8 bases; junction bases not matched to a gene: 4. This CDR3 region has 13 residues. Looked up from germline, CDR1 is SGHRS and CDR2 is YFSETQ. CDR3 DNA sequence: TGCGCCAGCGGACTAGCGGGAACCCATGAGCAGTTCTTC. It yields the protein CASGLAGTHEQFF.

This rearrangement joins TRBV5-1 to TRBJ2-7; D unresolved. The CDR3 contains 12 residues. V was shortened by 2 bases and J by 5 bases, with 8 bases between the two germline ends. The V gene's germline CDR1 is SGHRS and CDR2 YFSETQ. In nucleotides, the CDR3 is TGCGCCAGCAGCTTATACAACAACGAGCAGTACTTC. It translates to CASSLYNNEQYF.

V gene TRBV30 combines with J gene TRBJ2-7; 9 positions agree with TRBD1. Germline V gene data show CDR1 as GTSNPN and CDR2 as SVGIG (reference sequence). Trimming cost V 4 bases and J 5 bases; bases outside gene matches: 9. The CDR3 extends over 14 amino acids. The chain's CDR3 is CAWTFGTGQNEQYF. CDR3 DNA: TGTGCCTGGACCTTTGGGACAGGGCAGAACGAGCAGTACTTC.

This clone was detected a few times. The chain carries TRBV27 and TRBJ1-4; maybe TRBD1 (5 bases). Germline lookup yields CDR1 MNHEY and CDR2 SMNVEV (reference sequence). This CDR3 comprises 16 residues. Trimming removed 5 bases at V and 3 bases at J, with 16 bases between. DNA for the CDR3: TGTGCCAGCAGTGCTCGGGTAGGACACGCTAATGAAAAACTGTTTTTT. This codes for CASSARVGHANEKLFF.